This T cell receptor (beta chain) came from a study of T cell responses to AZD1222 COVID-19 vaccine. Broader study findings: Nearly half of unique spike-specific TCRs reportedly avoided B.1.351 and B.1.1.7 mutated regions.

Concerning this clone itself: What it recognizes is unknown.

Germline V CDR1 and CDR2: DFQATT, SNEGSKA (reference sequence). With V trimmed by 4 bases and J by 5 bases, 1 base remained unmatched. The CDR3 runs 11 residues. Some clones are missing from TCRdb's copy, which holds only in-frame ones; the method was immunoSEQ multiplex PCR. The sample has some 140,000 clones, 88% seen once; the top ten hold 3% to 3.5%. The rearrangement uses TRBV20-1 and TRBJ2-7; TRBD1 matches 8 bases. The clonotype was recovered from an adult in good health. The sequences come from peripheral blood, collected on day 0 of AZD1222 vaccination. Here the CDR3 reads CSAKQGDEQYF. The CDR3, as DNA: TGCAGTGCTAAACAGGGGGACGAGCAGTACTTC.